This entry lists 25 T cell receptor beta chains sequenced from one sample in a study of cytomegalovirus exposure and HLA in healthy donors. The PCR employed 60 Vbeta primers together with 13 Jbeta primers. The table came from immunoSEQ multiplex PCR; TCRdb's copy has only in-frame clones and leaves some out. Of about 130,000 clones listed, approximately 72% were seen once; the top ten hold approximately 2.9%. Material: PBMCs. Source of these receptors: a human donor in good health.

V gene TRBV25-1 combines with J gene TRBJ2-1; 11 positions match TRBD1. V shed 8 bases, J shed 5 bases, and the junction held 5 bases outside the gene matches. In germline, CDR1 is MGHDK, CDR2 SYGVNS. The CDR3 has 14 amino acids. The CDR3 reads CASEGQGDDNEQFF. The CDR3, as DNA: TGTGCCAGCGAGGGACAGGGGGATGACAATGAGCAGTTCTTC.

This chain joins TRBV2 and TRBJ2-5, with D perhaps matching TRBD2 (6 bases). Trimming took 8 bases from V and 5 from J, leaving 15 bases between them. Germline CDR1 SNHLY, CDR2 FYNNEI. The CDR3 runs to 13 residues. This CDR3 is CASSGTSRETQYF. As DNA, the CDR3 is TGTGCCAGCTCGGGGACTTCGCGGGAGACCCAGTACTTC.

The CDR3 DNA follows: TGTGCCAGCAGTGACCCGGGACAGGGGCCTAGCTCCTATAATTCACCCCTCCACTTT. Its protein is CASSDPGQGPSSYNSPLHF. The chain couples TRBV6-4 to TRBJ1-6; 10 bases are shared with TRBD1. The CDR3 loop spans 19 amino acids. Germline values: CDR1 MRHNA, CDR2 SNTAGT. Germline trimming cut 2 bases from V and 0 bases from J; bases unmatched to any gene: 7.

As to this clone: The junction departs from germline at one end; a sequencing error may be responsible. V usage is TRBV7-9 and J usage is TRBJ2-6; 7 positions match TRBD1. The CDR3 extends over 17 amino acids. Germline V gives CDR1 SEHNR, CDR2 FQNEAQ (reference sequence). CDR3 amino acids: CSSSSRTGLSGANVLTF. CDR3 nucleotide sequence: TGTTCCAGCAGCTCCAGGACAGGACTCTCTGGGGCCAACGTCCTGACTTTC.

This sequence joins TRBV10-3 and TRBJ2-7; 7 positions match TRBD1. Germline V gene data show CDR1 as ENHRY and CDR2 as SYGVKD. This CDR3 is 14 amino acids long. The V gene end was trimmed by 6 bases and the J gene end by 5 bases; junction bases not matched to a gene: 10. CDR3 amino acids: CAISERTGVHEQYF. CDR3 coding DNA: TGTGCCATCAGCGAACGGACAGGTGTCCACGAGCAGTACTTC.

This clone was observed a handful of times. The chain is built from TRBV7-9 and TRBJ2-7, with 9 bases that match TRBD1. CDR1 and CDR2 from the germline V gene are SEHNR and FQNEAQ (reference sequence). The ends lost 3 bases at V and 7 bases at J; junction bases unmatched: 10. This CDR3 has 15 amino acids. The CDR3: CASSFRTGAYSEQYF. The CDR3 DNA follows: TGTGCCAGCAGCTTCAGGACAGGGGCGTATAGTGAGCAGTACTTC.

The chain is built from TRBV4-1 and TRBJ2-1; D may be TRBD1 (7 bases). V lost 3 bases and J 5 bases, leaving 14 bases between the germline ends. Looked up from germline, CDR1 is MGHRA and CDR2 is YSYEKL. This CDR3 spans 15 amino acids. The CDR3 DNA reads TGCGCCAGCAGCCAGGAGGGGGCGAGTAACAATGAGCAGTTCTTC. Amino acids: CASSQEGASNNEQFF.

The chain carries TRBV4-1 and TRBJ1-1, with D unclear. Trimming took off 4 bases at V and 1 base at J, with 10 bases between the two ends. Germline CDR1 and CDR2: MGHRA and YSYEKL. This CDR3 contains 14 residues. The CDR3 nucleotides read TGCGCCAGCAGCCGACGGGAGGGGAACACTGAAGCTTTCTTT. Translated: CASSRREGNTEAFF.

The chain recombines TRBV19 with TRBJ1-2; 9 nucleotides match TRBD1. V lost 6 bases and J lost 6; bases outside the gene matches: 8. The germline gives CDR1 LNHDA, CDR2 SQIVND (reference sequence). The CDR3 is 14 residues long. The CDR3 nucleotides are TGTGCCAGTAGCCTGGTCTGGACAGGGGATGGCTACACCTTC. This encodes CASSLVWTGDGYTF.

The V call is TRBV10-2, the J call TRBJ2-2; TRBD2 matches at 10 bases. Germline loops: CDR1 WSHSY, CDR2 SAAADI. V lost 6 bases to trimming and J lost 5 bases; unmatched junction nucleotides: 9. The CDR3 runs to 16 residues. The CDR3 region is CASRKPSGSFTGELFF. CDR3 bases: TGCGCCAGCAGGAAACCTAGCGGGAGCTTTACCGGGGAGCTGTTTTTT.

This clone was observed a few times. The rearrangement uses TRBV9 and TRBJ2-2; 11 nucleotides match TRBD2. Germline V gene sequence: CDR1 SGDLS, CDR2 YYNGEE. Unmatched junction bases numbered 5, after V lost 2 bases and J lost 5 bases. CDR3 length equals 16 residues. In nucleotides, the CDR3 is TGTGCCAGCAGCGTGCCGGGACTAGCGGTGACCGGGGAGCTGTTTTTT. Protein product: CASSVPGLAVTGELFF.

As concerns this clone: The junction and the germline gene differ at one end; a read error may be behind it. The chain employs TRBV7-9 and TRBJ1-6, with D maybe TRBD1 (6 bases). Looked up from germline, CDR1 is SEHNR and CDR2 is FQNEAQ (reference sequence). The CDR3 covers 13 residues. Here the CDR3 DNA reads TGTTCCAGCAGCTTAAAGGGGGTCTCACCCCTCCACTTT. Amino acid sequence: CSSSLKGVSPLHF.

This clone was recorded only once. The chain uses TRBV7-8 and TRBJ2-5; 11 bases match TRBD2. Unmatched junction bases numbered 7, after V lost 5 bases and J lost 11 bases. The CDR3 contains 13 residues. CDR1 and CDR2 (germline): SGHVS, FQNEAQ. CDR3 in amino acids: CASSAGLADDQYF. The CDR3 nucleotides read TGTGCCAGCAGCGCGGGACTAGCGGATGATCAGTACTTC.

This CDR3 reads CASSYRGYNEQFF. The CDR3 DNA follows: TGTGCCAGCAGTTACCGCGGTTACAATGAGCAGTTCTTC. The rearrangement links TRBV6-5 to TRBJ2-1, with D unclear. The CDR3 totals 13 residues. Germline CDR1 is MNHEY and CDR2 is SVGAGI. V shed 2 bases and J shed 4 bases, with 6 bases lying between them.

The chain joins TRBV7-4 to TRBJ2-1, with TRBD1 as a possible D gene (6 bases). CDR1 and CDR2 from the germline V gene are SGHVT and SQSDAQ. The V end was cut by 4 bases, the J end by 4 bases, with 8 bases between. The CDR3 runs to 13 residues. As DNA, the CDR3 is TGTGCCAGCAGCTGGACAGAATACAATGAGCAGTTCTTC. It encodes CASSWTEYNEQFF. The whole variable domain, filled in from reference TRBV7-4 and TRBJ2-1, reads GAGVSQSPRYKVAKRGRDVALRCDSISGHVTLYWYRQTLGQGSEVLTYSQSDAQRDKSGRPSGRFSAERPERSVSTLKIQRTEQGDSAVYLCASSWTEYNEQFFGPGTRLTVL.

The table lists this clone with a count of one. The chain couples TRBV5-1 to TRBJ2-1; 9 nucleotides match TRBD2. Germline V gene sequence: CDR1 SGHRS, CDR2 YFSETQ. V dropped 4 bases and J dropped 5; count of bases not matched to a gene: 16. The CDR3 extends over 18 amino acids. CDR3 residues: CASSPAGVQRGANNEQFF. CDR3 DNA: TGCGCCAGCAGCCCTGCTGGTGTGCAGCGGGGGGCAAACAATGAGCAGTTCTTC.

The chain uses TRBV5-4 and TRBJ2-1, with D perhaps matching TRBD1 (6 bases). There are 13 residues in the CDR3. Germline CDR1 SGHNT, CDR2 YYREEE (reference sequence). Trimming pared 1 base from V and 4 bases from J, leaving 6 bases between. The chain's CDR3 is CASSLQGYNEQFF. Written as DNA, the CDR3 is TGTGCCAGCAGCTTGCAGGGGTACAATGAGCAGTTCTTC.

This chain joins TRBV12-5 and TRBJ1-1, with TRBD1 identical over 9 bases. Germline V gene lookup returns CDR1 LGHNT and CDR2 FRNRAP. The CDR3 spans 15 residues. J was trimmed by 4 bases and V by 7 bases; bases with no gene match: 10. The CDR3 DNA sequence: TGTGCTAGTGCCTTCGGGGGACAGGGATTCACTGAAGCTTTCTTT. The encoded protein is CASAFGGQGFTEAFF.

Regarding this clone: One end of the junction fails to match germline, which may point to a read error. DNA for the CDR3: TGTTCCAGCAGCCGGTGGATCGGTAGCGTGTACGACGAGCAGTACTTC. Its protein product is CSSSRWIGSVYDEQYF. The chain links TRBV7-9 to TRBJ2-7; D perhaps matches TRBD2 (5 bases). This CDR3 spans 16 amino acids. The germline V gene has CDR1 SEHNR and CDR2 FQNEAQ (reference sequence).

The chain carries TRBV28 and TRBJ1-5; TRBD1 matches at 10 bases. The CDR3 consists of 16 residues. Germline lookup yields CDR1 MDHEN and CDR2 SYDVKM. With 2 bases clipped from V and 2 bases from J, the junction kept 3 bases outside the gene matches. In DNA form, the CDR3 reads TGTGCCAGCAGTTTACGACAGGGGGCGGGCAATCAGCCCCAGCATTTT. This translates into CASSLRQGAGNQPQHF.

This clone was observed a few times. The CDR3 region has the DNA TGCAGCGTTCACAGGGGAGCGAATGAGCAGTTCTTC. Its protein product is CSVHRGANEQFF. V gene TRBV29-1 combines with J gene TRBJ2-1, with 7 positions matching TRBD1. The CDR3 contains 12 residues. CDR1 and CDR2 from the germline V gene are SQVTM and ANQGSEA. Unmatched junction bases numbered 5, after V lost 5 bases and J lost 7 bases.

The genes are TRBV29-1 and TRBJ2-7, with 7 bases lining up with TRBD1. Germline V gene sequence: CDR1 SQVTM, CDR2 ANQGSEA. The CDR3 covers 16 residues. With 4 bases clipped from V and 1 base from J, the junction kept 13 bases outside the gene matches. The CDR3 nucleotides read TGCAGCGTTGTCGTCGTCGACAGGGTGATTTCCTACGAGCAGTACTTC. It is translated as CSVVVVDRVISYEQYF.

The chain joins TRBV5-1 to TRBJ1-2, with D hard to call. The CDR3 totals 13 residues. V dropped 4 bases and J dropped 2 bases, with 9 bases sitting between them. Germline lookup yields CDR1 SGHRS and CDR2 YFSETQ. The CDR3 here is CASSVGENYGYTF. Written as DNA, the CDR3 is TGCGCCAGCAGCGTCGGGGAGAACTATGGCTACACCTTC.

This chain links TRBV6-5 with TRBJ1-2; a weak D match, TRBD1 (6 bases). V was cut by 4 bases and J by 8 bases, with 8 bases left in between. This CDR3 contains 11 residues. Germline V gives CDR1 MNHEY, CDR2 SVGAGI. DNA of the CDR3: TGTGCCAGCAGTTCCGGGACAGGCTACACCTTC. Its protein product is CASSSGTGYTF.

This clone has more than one count but fewer than ten. This chain links TRBV6-9 with TRBJ1-2; no clear D gene. This CDR3 comprises 15 residues. The germline V gene encodes CDR1 MNHGY and CDR2 SVAAGI. Between the trimmed V and J ends, which lost 7 bases and 4 bases, there was a span of 19 bases. CDR3 DNA: TGTGCCAGCACCCCATACTTGTGGGCCCTCTATGGCTACACCTTC. Encoded protein: CASTPYLWALYGYTF.